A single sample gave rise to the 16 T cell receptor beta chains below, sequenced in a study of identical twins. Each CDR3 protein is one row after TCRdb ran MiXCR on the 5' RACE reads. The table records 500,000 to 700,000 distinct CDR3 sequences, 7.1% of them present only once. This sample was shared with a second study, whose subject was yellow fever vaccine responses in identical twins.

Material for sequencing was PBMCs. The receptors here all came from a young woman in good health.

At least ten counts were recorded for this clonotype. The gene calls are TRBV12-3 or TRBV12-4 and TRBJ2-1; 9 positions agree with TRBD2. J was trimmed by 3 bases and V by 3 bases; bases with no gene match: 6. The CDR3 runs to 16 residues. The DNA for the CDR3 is TGTGCCAGCAGTTTGCCGGGACTAGCACGCTACAATGAGCAGTTCTTC. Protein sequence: CASSLPGLARYNEQFF.

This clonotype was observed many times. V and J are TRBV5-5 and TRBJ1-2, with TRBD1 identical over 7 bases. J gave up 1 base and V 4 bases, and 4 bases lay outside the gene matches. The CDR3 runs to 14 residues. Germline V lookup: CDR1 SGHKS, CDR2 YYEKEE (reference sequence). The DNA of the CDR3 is TGTGCCAGCAGCCCGACAGGGAGTAACTATGGCTACACCTTC. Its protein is CASSPTGSNYGYTF.

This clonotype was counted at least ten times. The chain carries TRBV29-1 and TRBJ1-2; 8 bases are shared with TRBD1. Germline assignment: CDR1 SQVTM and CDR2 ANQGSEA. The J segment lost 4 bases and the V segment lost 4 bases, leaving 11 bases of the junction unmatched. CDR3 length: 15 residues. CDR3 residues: CSVVFKTGGGYGYTF. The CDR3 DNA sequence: TGCAGCGTTGTCTTTAAAACAGGGGGTGGCTATGGCTACACCTTC.

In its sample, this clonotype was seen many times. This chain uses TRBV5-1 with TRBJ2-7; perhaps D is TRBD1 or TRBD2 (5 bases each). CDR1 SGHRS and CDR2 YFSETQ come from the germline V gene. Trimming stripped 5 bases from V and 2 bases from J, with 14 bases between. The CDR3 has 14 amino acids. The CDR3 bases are TGCGCCAGCAGAACCGGGACGGAAACCTACGAGCAGTACTTC. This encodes CASRTGTETYEQYF. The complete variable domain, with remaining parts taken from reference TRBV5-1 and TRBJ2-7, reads KAGVTQTPRYLIKTRGQQVTLSCSPISGHRSVSWYQQTPGQGLQFLFEYFSETQRNKGNFPGRFSGRQFSNSRSEMNVSTLELGDSALYLCASRTGTETYEQYFGPGTRLTVT.

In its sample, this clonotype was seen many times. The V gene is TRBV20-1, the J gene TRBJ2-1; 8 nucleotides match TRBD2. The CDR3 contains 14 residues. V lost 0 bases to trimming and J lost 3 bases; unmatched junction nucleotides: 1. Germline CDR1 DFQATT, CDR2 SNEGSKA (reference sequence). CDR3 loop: CSARELADYNEQFF. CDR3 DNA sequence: TGCAGTGCTAGAGAACTAGCGGACTACAATGAGCAGTTCTTC.

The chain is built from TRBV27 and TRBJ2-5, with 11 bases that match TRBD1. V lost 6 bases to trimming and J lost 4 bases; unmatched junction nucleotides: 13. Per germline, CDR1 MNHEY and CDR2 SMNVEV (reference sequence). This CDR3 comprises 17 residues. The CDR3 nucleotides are TGTGCCAGCAGCGCGGGACAGGGGGGGATTGGGAGAGAGACCCAGTACTTC. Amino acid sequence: CASSAGQGGIGRETQYF.

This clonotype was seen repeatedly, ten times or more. CDR3 amino acids: CSAREGQGASQPQHF. The CDR3 coding sequence is TGCAGTGCTAGAGAGGGGCAGGGGGCCAGTCAGCCCCAGCATTTT. The chain employs TRBV20-1 and TRBJ1-5; 8 nucleotides align to TRBD1. V lost 0 bases to trimming and J lost 6 bases; unmatched junction nucleotides: 7. The CDR3 sequence is 15 residues long. Germline-derived CDR1 and CDR2 are DFQATT and SNEGSKA (reference sequence).

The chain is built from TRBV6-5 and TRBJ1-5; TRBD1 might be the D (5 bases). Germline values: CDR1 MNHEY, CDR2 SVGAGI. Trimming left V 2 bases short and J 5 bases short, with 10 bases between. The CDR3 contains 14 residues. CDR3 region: CASSYGGGDQPQHF. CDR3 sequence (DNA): TGTGCCAGCAGTTACGGGGGAGGAGATCAGCCCCAGCATTTT.

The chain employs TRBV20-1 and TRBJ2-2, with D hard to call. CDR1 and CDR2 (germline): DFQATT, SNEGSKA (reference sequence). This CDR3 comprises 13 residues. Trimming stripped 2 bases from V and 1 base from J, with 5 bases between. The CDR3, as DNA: TGCAGTGCTAGAAGGGTGAACACCGGGGAGCTGTTTTTT. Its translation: CSARRVNTGELFF.

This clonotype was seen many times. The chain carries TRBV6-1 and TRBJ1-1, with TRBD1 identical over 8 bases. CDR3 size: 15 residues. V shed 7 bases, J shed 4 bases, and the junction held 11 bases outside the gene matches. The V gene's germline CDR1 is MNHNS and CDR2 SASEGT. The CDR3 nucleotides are TGTGCCAGCAACCGACAGGGGCGAGGTCTCACTGAAGCTTTCTTT. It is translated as CASNRQGRGLTEAFF.

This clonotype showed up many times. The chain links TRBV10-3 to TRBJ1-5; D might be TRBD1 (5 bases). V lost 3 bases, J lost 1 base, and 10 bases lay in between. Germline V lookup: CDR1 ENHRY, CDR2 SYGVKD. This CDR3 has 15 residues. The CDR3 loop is CAISEGAVSNQPQHF. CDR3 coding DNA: TGTGCCATCAGTGAAGGGGCAGTAAGCAATCAGCCCCAGCATTTT.

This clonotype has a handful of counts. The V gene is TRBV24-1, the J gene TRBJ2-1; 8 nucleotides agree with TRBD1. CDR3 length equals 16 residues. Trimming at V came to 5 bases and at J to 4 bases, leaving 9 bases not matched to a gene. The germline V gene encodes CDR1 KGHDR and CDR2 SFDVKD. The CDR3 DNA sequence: TGTGCCACCAGTGGCCAGGGGGCGGAGGAGTACAATGAGCAGTTCTTC. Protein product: CATSGQGAEEYNEQFF.

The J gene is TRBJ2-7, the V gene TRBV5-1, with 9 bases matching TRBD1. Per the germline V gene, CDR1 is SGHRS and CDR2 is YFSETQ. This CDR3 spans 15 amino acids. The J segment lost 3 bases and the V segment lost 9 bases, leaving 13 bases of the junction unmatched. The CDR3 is CATQIRDRDHYEQYV. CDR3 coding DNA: TGCGCCACCCAGATCCGGGACAGGGACCACTACGAGCAGTACGTC.

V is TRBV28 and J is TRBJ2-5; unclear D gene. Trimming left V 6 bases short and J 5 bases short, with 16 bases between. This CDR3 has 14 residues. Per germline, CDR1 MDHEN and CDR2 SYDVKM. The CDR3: CASRRDTSRETQYF. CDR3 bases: TGTGCCAGCAGGCGCGATACATCTCGTGAGACCCAGTACTTC.

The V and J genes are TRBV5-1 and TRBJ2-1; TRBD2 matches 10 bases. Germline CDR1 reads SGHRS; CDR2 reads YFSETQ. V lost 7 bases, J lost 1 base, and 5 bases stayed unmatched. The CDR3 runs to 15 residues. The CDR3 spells CASATSGPSYNEQFF. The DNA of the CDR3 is TGCGCCAGCGCGACTAGCGGGCCTTCCTACAATGAGCAGTTCTTC.

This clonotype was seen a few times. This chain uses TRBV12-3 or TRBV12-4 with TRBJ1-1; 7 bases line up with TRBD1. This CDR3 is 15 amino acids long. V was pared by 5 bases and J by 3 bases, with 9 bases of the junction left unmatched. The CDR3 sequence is CASSPDRETDTEAFF. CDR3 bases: TGTGCCAGCAGTCCTGACAGGGAAACGGACACTGAAGCTTTCTTT.